This T cell receptor beta chain comes out of a study of neurological immune-mediated disorders. Synthesis of cDNA was performed by 5'RACE using 10-nucleotide random UMIs. TCRdb recomputed calls from the 5' RACE reads with MiXCR, one row per CDR3 protein. The sample shows 60,000 to 90,000 distinct CDR3 sequences, roughly 10% of them seen only once. CDR1 is MNHEY and CDR2 is SVGEGT in the germline V gene. The CDR3 loop spans 16 amino acids. J lost 1 base, V lost 7 bases, and 7 bases had no gene match. Documented time point: longitudinal time-point 1 (baseline). It was blood bank volunteers in Maryland, USA who made up the healthy controls.

The sequencing sample was made of PBMCs. The J gene is TRBJ2-3, the V gene TRBV6-2 or TRBV6-3; TRBD2 matches at 11 bases. This TCR derives from a man between 25 and 39 years old in good health. Here the CDR3 DNA reads TGTGCCAGCAACAGACTAGCGGGAATCGGCACAGATACGCAGTATTTT. Its translation is CASNRLAGIGTDTQYF.